This TCR beta chain was recorded in a study of control samples from healthy donors and cancer patients (TCRdb year 2020). The germline ends are 9 bases apart after V is trimmed by 2 bases and J by 6 bases. Taken from cysteine to phenylalanine, the CDR3 has 13 residues. This entry keeps only the CDR3 DNA: 39 bases, framed from base 1. The germline V gene (reference sequence) specifies LNHNV as CDR1 and YYDKDF as CDR2. A remark on this clone: This receptor's antigen is unknown. Base qualities are not recorded, but no much larger clone differs from it by a single base.

Library preparation used the immunoSEQ multiplex PCR assay. The clones in this table, taken by TCRdb from immuneACCESS, are in-frame only. Not every clone is retained; where verified, under half of the shortfall comes from an unresolved V gene, and the cause of the rest is unknown. In all, the sample holds around 48,000 clones, and nearly 95% of those were seen once. Roughly a quarter of the sample is taken by the ten largest. This TCR was recovered from a woman in her forties or fifties with head and neck cancer. Material for sequencing was PBMCs. The chain is made from TRBV15 and TRBJ2-3; no D segment can be confidently identified. The nucleotide sequence reads TGTGCCACCAGCAGAAACGTGGGCGATACGCAGTATTTT. This codes for CATSRNVGDTQYF.